This TCR beta chain was sequenced for a study of human T cells and chemical hapten exposure. The wider study: The scalp of each patient received a weekly diphenylcyclopropenone dose for the full approximately 26-week study. Patients, chiefly female, had alopecia areata, totalis or universalis.

There are a few counts of this clonotype. The V gene's germline CDR1 is SNHLY and CDR2 FYNNEI. The CDR3 loop spans 17 amino acids. Trimming took 6 bases from V and 4 from J, leaving 23 bases between them. Noted time point: patch test 2, 6 weeks after DPC sensitization. Documented treatment: therapeutic diphenylcyclopropenone sensitization with weekly scalp DPC. Blood draws came before every patch-test application. The donor pool consisted of alopecia patients aged 18 to 70 years, considered suitable for DPC. TCRdb itself ran the RACE reads through MiXCR, one entry per CDR3 protein. The data show under 450,000 distinct CDR3 sequences, with about 6% seen just once and roughly 5.4% held by the top ten.

V gene TRBV2 combines with J gene TRBJ2-3; D ambiguous. The clonotype originates from a woman in her late teens or twenties with alopecia areata. Some clones in this sample may be carry-over from other donors' samples. This sample comprised whole blood, obtained in connection with sensitization to the hapten diphenylcyclopropenone (DPC). Here the CDR3 reads CASRDLWALETPDTQYF. CDR3 sequence (DNA): TGTGCCAGCAGGGACCTCTGGGCCCTCGAAACCCCAGATACGCAGTATTTT.